This entry concerns a single TCR beta chain. Its antigen remains unidentified. The germline gene is not matched at one end of the junction; a read error may be the cause. CDR3 length: 11 residues. Germline V gene sequence: CDR1 SQVTM, CDR2 ANQGSEA. These data belong to a study of post-analysis software for immune sequencing data. Study-wide findings and caveats: Compared with controls, patients had more of roughly 5 TRBV segments, including TRBV5-6, TRBV5-1 and TRBV20-1.

Prepared TCR beta cDNA libraries contained unique molecular identifiers. cDNA molecules numbering roughly 0.5 million came from around 1 to 10 million T cells. TCRdb called the PCR reads again in MiXCR, with one record for every CDR3 protein. The table includes about 540,000 distinct CDR3 sequences, roughly 34% detected once. This TCR was sampled from a girl aged 2 to 17 with multiple sclerosis. The sequenced sample consisted of blood. The chain recombines TRBV29-1 with TRBJ1-2; D remains unclear. The CDR3 DNA is TGCAGCGTATCCAGTAACTATGGCCACACCTTC. Protein product: CSVSSNYGHTF. Based on the CDR3 plus reference TRBV29-1 and TRBJ1-2, the full variable domain is SAVISQKPSRDICQRGTSLTIQCQVDSQVTMMFWYRQQPGQSLTLIATANQGSEATYESGFVIDKFPISRPNLTFSTLTVSNMSPEDSSIYLCSVSSNYGHTFGSGTRLTVV.